A single sample gave rise to the 27 T cell receptor beta chains below, sequenced in a study of T cells in Graves' hyperthyroidism and ophthalmopathy. TCR beta CDR3 region amplification was performed from RNA transcripts. HTBI primers were the set used in a first-round RT-PCR of the TCR CDR3. TCRdb passed the multiplex PCR reads through MiXCR, listing each CDR3 protein once. The table includes about 290,000 distinct CDR3 sequences, about 17% detected once. Sequenced sample: blood. The receptor source for this set is a woman aged 55-69 years with Graves' ophthalmopathy.

The table lists this clonotype with many counts. V and J are TRBV6-1 and TRBJ1-1; maybe TRBD1 (6 bases). CDR3 length: 14 residues. The V and J ends lost 5 bases and 6 bases respectively, with 16 bases between them. CDR1 is MNHNS and CDR2 is SASEGT in the germline V gene. The CDR3 DNA sequence: TGTGCCAGCAGTTACCTCCCCGGGGGGCCTGAAGCTTTCTTT. Protein: CASSYLPGGPEAFF.

The chain links TRBV28 to TRBJ1-5, with a tentative D call TRBD1 (6 bases). In germline, CDR1 is MDHEN, CDR2 SYDVKM. V was shortened by 2 bases and J by 6 bases, with 11 bases between the two germline ends. This CDR3 has 14 amino acids. This chain's CDR3 is CASSLGGAGQPQHF. CDR3 DNA: TGTGCCAGCAGTTTAGGGGGGGCTGGTCAGCCCCAGCATTTT.

The table lists this clonotype with many counts. The chain carries TRBV7-2 and TRBJ2-2; perhaps TRBD2 as D (6 bases). Looked up from germline, CDR1 is SGHTA and CDR2 is FQGNSA. V was pared by 5 bases and J by 2 bases, with 15 bases between. The CDR3 has 16 amino acids. The CDR3 spells CASSAFGGYNTGELFF. The CDR3, as DNA: TGTGCCAGCAGCGCCTTCGGGGGTTACAACACCGGGGAGCTGTTTTTT.

This chain joins TRBV29-1 and TRBJ2-3, with 12 nucleotides matching TRBD2. The CDR3 extends over 17 amino acids. Germline CDR1 SQVTM, CDR2 ANQGSEA. V shed 1 base and J 2 bases; nucleotides not matched to a gene: 7. CDR3 sequence reads: CSVEGTSGEYLTDTQYF. CDR3 DNA sequence: TGCAGCGTTGAAGGGACTAGCGGGGAGTACCTCACAGATACGCAGTATTTT.

There are a few counts of this clonotype. J is TRBJ1-3 and V is TRBV10-3, with D unresolved. Trimming pared 7 bases from V and 7 bases from J, leaving 17 bases between. The CDR3 extends over 14 amino acids. The germline gives CDR1 ENHRY, CDR2 SYGVKD. CDR3 DNA sequence: TGTGCCATCATCTCCCGTCTCTTCAGGAACACCATATATTTT. This codes for CAIISRLFRNTIYF.

This clonotype occurred a few times. V gene TRBV20-1 combines with J gene TRBJ1-1; D uncertain. Between the trimmed V and J ends, which lost 4 bases and 4 bases, there was a span of 7 bases. The CDR3 extends over 11 amino acids. Per the germline V gene, CDR1 is DFQATT and CDR2 is SNEGSKA (reference sequence). Here the CDR3 DNA reads TGCAGTGCTAAGCACACCACTGAAGCTTTCTTT. It encodes CSAKHTTEAFF.

This sequence joins TRBV15 and TRBJ2-3, with 8 bases aligning to TRBD2. Germline CDR1 LNHNV, CDR2 YYDKDF (reference sequence). There are 16 residues in the CDR3. Losses at the gene ends were 3 bases for V and 1 base for J; bases not matched to a gene: 6. The CDR3 loop is CATSSASGSGTDTQYF. Here the CDR3 DNA reads TGTGCCACCAGCAGCGCTAGCGGGTCAGGCACAGATACGCAGTATTTT.

The chain joins TRBV6-5 to TRBJ2-1; 9 bases are shared with TRBD1. CDR1 MNHEY and CDR2 SVGAGI come from the germline V gene. V was pared by 4 bases and J by 12 bases, with 7 bases of the junction left unmatched. The CDR3 is 13 amino acids. The CDR3 sequence: CASSWTGEGGQFF. The CDR3 nucleotides read TGTGCCAGCAGTTGGACAGGGGAGGGAGGGCAGTTCTTC.

This clonotype has only a few counts. The V gene is TRBV18, the J gene TRBJ2-7; D perhaps matches TRBD1 (6 bases). This CDR3 spans 14 amino acids. V gave up 1 base and J gave up 9 bases, with 16 bases separating them. CDR1 KGHSH and CDR2 LQKENI come from the germline V gene. DNA of the CDR3: TGTGCCAGCTCACCACGTGACAGGTTCCACGTGCAGTACTTC. This sequence encodes CASSPRDRFHVQYF.

In this sample, this clonotype turned up a few times. CDR3 DNA sequence: TGTGCCAGCTCAGCTATCAGGGGGAACACTGAAGCTTTCTTT. Amino acids: CASSAIRGNTEAFF. This chain connects TRBV18 to TRBJ1-1, with D perhaps TRBD1 (6 bases). V dropped 5 bases and J dropped 1 base, with 11 bases sitting between them. Germline lookup yields CDR1 KGHSH and CDR2 LQKENI. The CDR3 spans 14 residues.

This clonotype was picked up a small number of times. The chain links TRBV18 to TRBJ2-2; TRBD2 matches 9 bases. Germline V lookup: CDR1 KGHSH, CDR2 LQKENI. This CDR3 has 16 amino acids. V lost 3 bases, J lost 3 bases, and 5 bases stayed unmatched. CDR3 in DNA: TGTGCCAGCTCACCTCGGCTAGCGGGGTACACCGGGGAGCTGTTTTTT. It encodes CASSPRLAGYTGELFF.

A note on this clonotype: A much larger clonotype is one base distant, so this may be a read error. The CDR3 spells CASSPLTGTPDQPQHF. DNA for the CDR3: TGTGCCAGCAGCCCACTGACCGGGACACCTGATCAGCCCCAGCATTTT. The chain recombines TRBV6-2 or TRBV6-3 with TRBJ1-5; D is perhaps TRBD1 (6 bases). V dropped 6 bases and J dropped 5 bases, with 20 bases sitting between them. Germline values: CDR1 MNHEY, CDR2 SVGEGT. The CDR3 covers 16 residues.

This clonotype was counted at least ten times. This chain links TRBV7-9 with TRBJ2-4; either TRBD1 or TRBD2 may supply D (5 bases each). Trimming shortened V by 8 bases and J by 3 bases, and 11 bases separated the two germline ends. CDR3 length: 13 amino acids. Germline V gene data show CDR1 as SEHNR and CDR2 as FQNEAQ (reference sequence). The chain's CDR3 is CASSRDLKNIQYF. For the CDR3, the DNA is TGTGCCAGCTCCCGGGACCTCAAAAACATTCAGTACTTC.

The count of this clonotype is one. The chain couples TRBV30 to TRBJ1-6; D is ambiguous. V was shortened by 4 bases and J by 10 bases, with 14 bases between the two germline ends. There are 13 residues in the CDR3. The germline V gene has CDR1 GTSNPN and CDR2 SVGIG (reference sequence). The CDR3 is CAWNLDLGSPLHF. In DNA form, the CDR3 reads TGTGCCTGGAATCTTGACCTCGGGTCACCCCTCCACTTT.

This clonotype was detected only a few times. The genes are TRBV5-1 and TRBJ1-1; D is unresolved. The germline V gene encodes CDR1 SGHRS and CDR2 YFSETQ. Trimming cost V 5 bases and J 5 bases, with 19 bases left between them. The CDR3 length is 15 residues. For the CDR3, the DNA is TGCGCCAGCAGAGATCAAACGGGAGCGGGGACTGAAGCTTTCTTT. Its protein product is CASRDQTGAGTEAFF.

V gene TRBV14 combines with J gene TRBJ1-2; no clear D gene. The germline V gene has CDR1 SGHDN and CDR2 FVKESK. The V and J ends lost 0 bases and 0 bases respectively, with 11 bases between them. The CDR3 covers 16 residues. CDR3 coding DNA: TGTGCCAGCAGCCAAGAGTGGCCAACAGCTAACTATGGCTACACCTTC. It is translated as CASSQEWPTANYGYTF.

On this clonotype itself: A read error may account for a junction end that differs from germline. The chain recombines TRBV5-4 with TRBJ2-1; D not resolved. This CDR3 has 15 amino acids. Germline V CDR1 and CDR2: SGHNT, YYREEE (reference sequence). In DNA form, the CDR3 reads TGTGCCGGCAGTTTCGACACGAGCTCCTACAATGAGCAGTTCTTC. Protein: CAGSFDTSSYNEQFF.

As to this clonotype: A much more abundant neighbour one base away suggests this may be a read error. As the CDR3 is not closed by the conserved phenylalanine or tryptophan, this likely results from a read error. The chain employs TRBV11-2 and TRBJ2-2; D tentatively reads TRBD1 or TRBD2 (6 bases each). Trimming cost V 5 bases and J 5 bases, with 12 bases left between them. Germline V lookup: CDR1 SGHAT, CDR2 FQNNGV. The CDR3 covers 14 residues. DNA for the CDR3: TGTGCCAGCAGCGCAGGGGCGGGAACCGGGGAGCTGTTTCTT. Translated: CASSAGAGTGELFL.

The table lists this clonotype with many counts. The rearrangement joins TRBV3-1 to TRBJ1-5; 7 nucleotides agree with TRBD1. Germline trimming cut 4 bases from V and 7 bases from J; bases unmatched to any gene: 16. Germline V gene sequence: CDR1 LGHDT, CDR2 YNNKEL (reference sequence). This CDR3 is 17 amino acids long. This CDR3 is CASSLGGLTGVYQPQHF. DNA for the CDR3: TGTGCCAGCAGCCTCGGGGGGTTAACAGGGGTGTACCAGCCCCAGCATTTT. The complete variable domain, with remaining parts taken from reference TRBV3-1 and TRBJ1-5, reads DTAVSQTPKYLVTQMGNDKSIKCEQNLGHDTMYWYKQDSKKFLKIMFSYNNKELIINETVPNRFSPKSPDKAHLNLHINSLELGDSAVYFCASSLGGLTGVYQPQHFGDGTRLSIL.

The chain links TRBV20-1 to TRBJ2-3; D not resolved. The germline CDR1 and CDR2 sequences are DFQATT and SNEGSKA (reference sequence). Trimming left V 3 bases short and J 2 bases short, with 9 bases between. This CDR3 comprises 13 residues. Here the CDR3 DNA reads TGCAGTGCTAGGGGCGAAAACACAGATACGCAGTATTTT. It is translated as CSARGENTDTQYF.

This clonotype was seen many times. The CDR3 loop is CSAKAGNYGYTF. CDR3 sequence (DNA): TGCAGTGCTAAGGCAGGAAACTATGGCTACACCTTC. The chain has TRBV20-1 and TRBJ1-2; D remains unclear. The CDR3 totals 12 residues. Germline values: CDR1 DFQATT, CDR2 SNEGSKA (reference sequence). V was trimmed by 4 bases and J by 2 bases, leaving 8 bases between them.

Ten or more counts support this clonotype. The chain recombines TRBV11-2 with TRBJ2-1; D is unclear. The length of the CDR3 is 12 residues. V was trimmed by 3 bases and J by 10 bases, leaving 10 bases between them. The germline V gene has CDR1 SGHAT and CDR2 FQNNGV. The CDR3 reads CASSFMAEEQFF. CDR3 DNA sequence: TGTGCCAGCAGCTTTATGGCGGAGGAGCAGTTCTTC.

This clonotype appeared many times. The V and J genes are TRBV2 and TRBJ2-7, with unresolved D. Germline-derived CDR1 and CDR2 are SNHLY and FYNNEI. Trimming took 7 bases from V and 3 from J, leaving 10 bases between them. The CDR3 runs 12 residues. In nucleotides, the CDR3 is TGTGCCAGCAACCTATTTCTCTACGAGCAGTACTTC. It codes for CASNLFLYEQYF.

This clonotype has a count of ten or more. At one end, the junction sequence differs from germline, possibly due to a read error. The genes are TRBV6-5 and TRBJ1-2; no reliable D call. The CDR3 totals 14 residues. Germline CDR1 is MNHEY and CDR2 is SVGAGI. CDR3 in amino acids: CTSSYSADTYGYTF. The CDR3 DNA follows: TGTACCAGCAGTTACTCCGCCGACACCTATGGCTACACCTTC.

There are many counts of this clonotype. This chain links TRBV11-2 with TRBJ1-6; tentative D call: TRBD1 (6 bases). The germline V gene has CDR1 SGHAT and CDR2 FQNNGV. The germline V and J ends were trimmed by 4 bases and 10 bases, with 14 bases remaining between them. The CDR3 has 14 residues. CDR3 sequence: CASSSEGGGSPLHF. In nucleotides, the CDR3 is TGTGCCAGCAGCTCCGAGGGGGGGGGCTCACCCCTCCACTTT. Using reference TRBV11-2 and TRBJ1-6 for the parts outside the CDR3, the full variable domain is EAGVAQSPRYKIIEKRQSVAFWCNPISGHATLYWYQQILGQGPKLLIQFQNNGVVDDSQLPKDRFSAERLKGVDSTLKIQPAKLEDSAVYLCASSSEGGGSPLHFGNGTRLTVT.

Ten or more counts support this clonotype. V is TRBV5-4 and J is TRBJ2-7; TRBD1 matches 10 bases. This CDR3 comprises 14 residues. Germline assignment: CDR1 SGHNT and CDR2 YYREEE (reference sequence). V was clipped by 4 bases and J by 5 bases; unmatched bases: 6. In nucleotides, the CDR3 is TGTGCCAGCAGCGCCGGGACAGGGGAAGACGAGCAGTACTTC. Encoded protein: CASSAGTGEDEQYF.

V usage is TRBV20-1 and J usage is TRBJ2-2, with 9 bases lining up with TRBD2. J lost 6 bases, V lost 7 bases, and 9 bases had no gene match. Germline loops: CDR1 DFQATT, CDR2 SNEGSKA (reference sequence). The CDR3 consists of 14 residues. The CDR3 loop is CSGKDSGRPGELFF. DNA of the CDR3: TGCAGTGGGAAAGATAGCGGGAGACCCGGGGAGCTGTTTTTT.